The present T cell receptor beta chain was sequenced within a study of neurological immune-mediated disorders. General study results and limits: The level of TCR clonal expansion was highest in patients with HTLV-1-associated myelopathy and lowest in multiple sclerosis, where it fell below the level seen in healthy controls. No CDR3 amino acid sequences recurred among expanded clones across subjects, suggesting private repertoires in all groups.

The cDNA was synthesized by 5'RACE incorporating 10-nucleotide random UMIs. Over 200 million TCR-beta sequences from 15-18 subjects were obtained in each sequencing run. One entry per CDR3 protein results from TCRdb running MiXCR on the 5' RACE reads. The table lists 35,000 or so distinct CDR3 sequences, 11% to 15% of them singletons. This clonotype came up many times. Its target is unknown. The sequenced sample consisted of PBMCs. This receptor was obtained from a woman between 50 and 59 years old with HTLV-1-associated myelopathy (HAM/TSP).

CDR3 bases: TGTGCCAGCAGCCCCGGGGAAGTTTTGCTCGACACTGAAGCTTTCTTT. It translates to CASSPGEVLLDTEAFF. The gene calls are TRBV11-2 and TRBJ1-1; unclear D gene. Germline CDR1 is SGHAT and CDR2 is FQNNGV. The CDR3 length is 16 residues. Trimming pared 5 bases from V and 3 bases from J, leaving 19 bases between.